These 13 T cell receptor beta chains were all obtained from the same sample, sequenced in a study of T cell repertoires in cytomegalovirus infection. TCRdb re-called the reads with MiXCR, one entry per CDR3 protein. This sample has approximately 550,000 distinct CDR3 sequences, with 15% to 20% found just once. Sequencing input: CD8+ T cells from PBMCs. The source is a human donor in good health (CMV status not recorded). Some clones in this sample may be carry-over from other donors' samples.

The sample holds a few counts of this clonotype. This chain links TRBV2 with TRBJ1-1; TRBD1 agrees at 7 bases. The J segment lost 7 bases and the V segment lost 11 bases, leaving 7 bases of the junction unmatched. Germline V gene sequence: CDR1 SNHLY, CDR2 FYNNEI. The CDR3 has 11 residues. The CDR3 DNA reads TGTGCCCGGACAGGTGAAGTTGAAGCTTTCTTT. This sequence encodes CARTGEVEAFF.

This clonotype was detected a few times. DNA of the CDR3: TGCAGTGCTAGATTCGGGACTAACTATGGCTACACCTTC. Its translation: CSARFGTNYGYTF. The gene calls are TRBV20-1 and TRBJ1-2; D gene uncertain. Trimming took off 2 bases at V and 0 bases at J, with 7 bases between the two ends. The CDR3 runs to 13 residues. Per the germline V gene, CDR1 is DFQATT and CDR2 is SNEGSKA (reference sequence).

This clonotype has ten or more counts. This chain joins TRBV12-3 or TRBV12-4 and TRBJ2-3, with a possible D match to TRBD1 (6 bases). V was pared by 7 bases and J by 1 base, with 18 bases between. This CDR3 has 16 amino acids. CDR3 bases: TGTGCCAGCACCTGGTCAGGGGATGGCGGCACAGATACGCAGTATTTT. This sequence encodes CASTWSGDGGTDTQYF.

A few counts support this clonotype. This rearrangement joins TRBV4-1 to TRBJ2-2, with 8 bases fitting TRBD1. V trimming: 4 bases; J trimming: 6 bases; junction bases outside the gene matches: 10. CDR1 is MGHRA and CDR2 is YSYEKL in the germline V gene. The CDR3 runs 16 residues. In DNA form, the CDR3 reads TGCGCCAGCAGCCGGTGGGACAGGAGAGAAGCCGGGGAGCTGTTTTTT. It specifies CASSRWDRREAGELFF.

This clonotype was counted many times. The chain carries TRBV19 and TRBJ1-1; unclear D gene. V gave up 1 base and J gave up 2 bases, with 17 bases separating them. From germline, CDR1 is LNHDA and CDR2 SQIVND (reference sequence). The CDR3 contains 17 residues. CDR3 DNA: TGTGCCAGTAGTATAGTCGGAGAGGCGGAGGAAAACACTGAAGCTTTCTTT. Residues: CASSIVGEAEENTEAFF.

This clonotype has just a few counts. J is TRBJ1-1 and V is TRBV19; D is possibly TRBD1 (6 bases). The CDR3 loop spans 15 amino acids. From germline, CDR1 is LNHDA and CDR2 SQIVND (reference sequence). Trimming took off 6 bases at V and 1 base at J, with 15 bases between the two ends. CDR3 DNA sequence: TGTGCCAGTAGCTCCATACAGGGATCGAACACTGAAGCTTTCTTT. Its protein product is CASSSIQGSNTEAFF.

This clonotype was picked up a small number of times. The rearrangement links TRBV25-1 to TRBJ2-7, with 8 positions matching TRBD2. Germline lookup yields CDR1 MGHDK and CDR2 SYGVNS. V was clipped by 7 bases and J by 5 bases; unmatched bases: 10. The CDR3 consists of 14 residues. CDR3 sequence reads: CASTEAGVSNEQYF. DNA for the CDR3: TGTGCCAGCACCGAAGCGGGAGTTAGTAACGAGCAGTACTTC.

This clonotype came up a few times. Here the CDR3 reads CATSFGLAANTGELFF. Written as DNA, the CDR3 is TGTGCCACCAGCTTTGGACTAGCGGCGAACACCGGGGAGCTGTTTTTT. The gene calls are TRBV15 and TRBJ2-2, with TRBD2 matching over 10 bases. J gave up 0 bases and V 5 bases, and 3 bases lay outside the gene matches. CDR1 LNHNV and CDR2 YYDKDF come from the germline V gene (reference sequence). This CDR3 is built from 16 residues.

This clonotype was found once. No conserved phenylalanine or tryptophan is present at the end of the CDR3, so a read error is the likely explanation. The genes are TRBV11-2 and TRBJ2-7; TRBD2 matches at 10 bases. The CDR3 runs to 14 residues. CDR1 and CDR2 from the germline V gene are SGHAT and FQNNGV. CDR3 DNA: TGTGCCAGCAGTTTAGGACTAGCGGTCTACGAGCAGTACTAC. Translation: CASSLGLAVYEQYY.

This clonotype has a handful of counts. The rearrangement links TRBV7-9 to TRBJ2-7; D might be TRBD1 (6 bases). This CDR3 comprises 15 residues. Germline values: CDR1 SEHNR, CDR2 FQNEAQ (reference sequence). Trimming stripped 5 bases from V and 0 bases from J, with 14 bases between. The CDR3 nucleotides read TGTGCCAGCAGCCCCATGGGGGACACCTCCTACGAGCAGTACTTC. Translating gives CASSPMGDTSYEQYF. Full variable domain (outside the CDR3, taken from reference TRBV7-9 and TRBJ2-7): DTGVSQNPRHKITKRGQNVTFRCDPISEHNRLYWYRQTLGQGPEFLTYFQNEAQLEKSRLLSDRFSAERPKGSFSTLEIQRTEQGDSAMYLCASSPMGDTSYEQYFGPGTRLTVT.

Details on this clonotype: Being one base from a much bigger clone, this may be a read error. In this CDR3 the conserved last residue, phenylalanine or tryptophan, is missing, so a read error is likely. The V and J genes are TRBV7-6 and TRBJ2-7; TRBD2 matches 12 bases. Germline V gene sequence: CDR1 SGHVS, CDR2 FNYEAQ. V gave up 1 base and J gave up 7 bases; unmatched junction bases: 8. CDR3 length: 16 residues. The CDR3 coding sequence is TGTGCCAGCAGCTTAGGGACTAGCGGGACTAAGTTGGAGCAGTACTTA. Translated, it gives CASSLGTSGTKLEQYL.

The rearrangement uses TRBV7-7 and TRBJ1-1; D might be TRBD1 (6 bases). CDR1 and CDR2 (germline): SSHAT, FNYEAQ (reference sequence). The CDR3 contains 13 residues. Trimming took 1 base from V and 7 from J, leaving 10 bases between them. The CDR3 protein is CASSLGEGGEAFF. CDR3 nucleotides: TGTGCCAGCAGCTTAGGTGAGGGGGGTGAAGCTTTCTTT.

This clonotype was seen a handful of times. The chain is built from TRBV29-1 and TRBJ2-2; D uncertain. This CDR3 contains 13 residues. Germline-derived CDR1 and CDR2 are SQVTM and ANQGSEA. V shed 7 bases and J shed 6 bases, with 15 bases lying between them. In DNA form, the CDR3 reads TGCAGCGCTGCCGAACGAAGCCCCGGGGAGCTGTTTTTT. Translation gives CSAAERSPGELFF.